This T cell receptor beta chain was identified in a study of CD8+ T cells in alopecia areata (dated by TCRdb to 2016 to 2019). For the study in its entirety: Treated patients were enrolled in an open-label pilot trial of oral tofacitinib, 5 to 10 mg twice daily, for moderate-to-severe alopecia areata. Tofacitinib was given for 6 to 18 months, followed by 6 months of follow-up off drug to assess delayed response and recurrence. High-throughput TCRbeta sequencing was used to examine T cell clonal expansion in alopecia areata in both the C3H/HeJ mouse model and human patients. Scalp tissue and sorted CD4+ and CD8+ peripheral blood T cells from patchy and totalis/universalis alopecia areata patients and from healthy controls were covered by human TCRbeta sequencing. Biopsies were taken from tofacitinib-treated patients at baseline and at 4 and 24 weeks of treatment, and a later scalp biopsy was taken in several of the tofacitinib-treated patients. Scalp clonality was compared among normal scalp (n=4), patchy alopecia areata scalp (n=8), and alopecia totalis/universalis scalp (n=8). The RNA source kit depended on sample type: the PAXgene miRNA kit for fixed scalp, the miRNeasy kit for PBMCs, and the RNeasy kit for mouse skin. TCRbeta CDR3 regions were amplified by immunoSEQ multiplex PCR using 35 Vbeta forward and 13 Jbeta reverse primers. General conclusions and limits of the study: Unlike mouse skin, where gammadelta T cells dominate, normal human skin contains resident alphabeta T cells that get sequenced too, which complicates analysis of the scalp TCR repertoire. Compared with normal scalp, lesional scalp had higher clonality and more expanded CD8+ clones, particularly in alopecia totalis/universalis, a pattern that suggests antigenic drive. Shared TCR sequences between patients were less evident than in mice, which may be partly attributable to HLA diversity in the patient population.

The library relied on the immunoSEQ multiplex PCR assay. RNA was extracted from all samples and reverse transcribed into cDNA as template for TCR sequencing. First-strand cDNA was synthesized with SuperScript III using a 2:1 mix of oligo-dT and random hexamers. A synthetic immune receptor repertoire was used to measure amplification bias, and any remaining bias was corrected computationally. Regarding the original processing steps: Raw reads were preprocessed to remove errors, and CDR3 was defined according to IMGT conventions as the region from the conserved cysteine to phenylalanine. Clonality was calculated as 1 minus Shannon entropy normalized by log2 of the number of productive unique TCRs. Whether scalp clones were CD4 or CD8 was inferred by matching scalp TCRbeta sequences against CD4 and CD8 repertoires sorted from blood. Here the immuneACCESS table is served through TCRdb, limited to in-frame sequences with V and J called. Missing clones are a known gap in these copies; in checked studies unresolved V genes cover under half, and the rest lacks a known reason. V and J calls plus clone size are reproduced from that table; the DNA served to infer D and trimming. This sample lists roughly 200,000 clones; over 55% were detected once. The top ten hold 1.5% to 2% of the sample.

Per the germline V gene, SGHDN is the CDR1 and FVKESK is the CDR2. V loses 4 bases at its end and J loses 2 bases; junction bases beyond the gene matches: 6. From its cysteine to its phenylalanine, the CDR3 spans 15 amino acids. Just CDR3 DNA is preserved here, 45 bases in frame from base 1. As concerns this clone: Its antigen is still unknown. No per-base quality is available; no much larger clone lies one base away.

The time point label of this sample denotes: baseline before oral tofacitinib. Lesional scalp punch biopsies and peripheral blood were obtained from alopecia areata patients. PBMCs were separated by density centrifugation and stained for CD3, CD4 and CD8, after which CD4+ and CD8+ T cells were sorted on a FACSAria. Specimen: CD4+ T cells sorted from blood, collected at week 0. This receptor was taken from a human donor with alopecia areata. The rearranged segments are TRBV14 and TRBJ1-2; TRBD1 lines up with 8 middle nucleotides. In nucleotides, the sequence is TGTGCCAGCAGCCGCCAGGGACAGGAAAACTATGGCTACACCTTC. Protein translation: CASSRQGQENYGYTF.